This T cell receptor (beta chain) appears in the sequencing data of a study of blood T cell repertoires in COVID-19. Study-wide context: Italy, Spain and the United States were the sources of the convalescent and acute COVID-19 samples. PBMCs, B-cell-depleted T cells, or T cells were the source of the cDNA or gDNA that made up the material.

This CDR3 contains 14 residues. V shed 2 bases and J 3 bases; nucleotides not matched to a gene: 4. From germline, CDR1 is SGHTA and CDR2 FQGNSA. In the authors' methods: By means of reference gene primer amplification, nucleated cell counts were estimated. Here immunoSEQ multiplex PCR was the method, and the copy in TCRdb shows in-frame clones only, minus some. V, J and clone size are those of that table, while D and trimming were read from the DNA. This sample yields about 160,000 clones, of which 80% to 90% are seen a single time; less than 9% belongs to the top ten. The sequenced sample consisted of peripheral blood. The clonotype was recovered from a middle-aged man who had recovered from COVID-19. V usage is TRBV7-2 and J usage is TRBJ2-7; 7 bases match TRBD2. The CDR3 region is CASSLRDYGYEQYF. The CDR3, as DNA: TGTGCCAGCAGCTTAAGGGACTACGGCTACGAGCAGTACTTC.